Listed below are T cell receptor beta chains from one sample, sequenced in a study of shared clonotypes between healthy human individuals. Clones were read by immunoSEQ multiplex PCR, and TCRdb kept only the in-frame ones, dropping some. The sample shows about 1.1 million clones, 77% of them seen only once. The material sequenced was memory CD4+ T cells from PBMCs. Every receptor here comes from a man in his late teens or twenties in good health. Some clones in this sample may be carry-over from other donors' samples. Both conserved end residues are trimmed from each CDR3. Fields, in order: J gene, V gene, CDR3 protein.

>TRBJ2-7|TRBV6-6
ASSRDPSDYSYEQY
>TRBJ2-1|TRBV7-9
ASSSLAGLAAFNEQF
>TRBJ2-7|TRBV7-2
ASSRAGDPLYEQY
>TRBJ2-1|TRBV4-3
ASSQDPQGISEQF
>TRBJ2-2|TRBV7-8
ASSSRRQTTGELF
>TRBJ1-2|TRBV29-1
SVGQDYGYT
>TRBJ2-3|TRBV5-1
ASSSAHDQATDTQY
>TRBJ1-2|TRBV18
ASSPEGTADYGYT
>TRBJ1-1|TRBV27
ASRPQGMNTEAF
>TRBJ1-1|TRBV2
ASIVDTNTEAF
>TRBJ1-1|TRBV4-3
ASSQENRGYTEAF
>TRBJ2-3|TRBV29-1
SVEGTLGLADSTDTQY
>TRBJ2-7|TRBV6-5
ASRIRPGSYEQY
>TRBJ1-1|TRBV28
ASRLRQGEAF
>TRBJ2-2|TRBV21-1
ASRVLAGETGELF
>TRBJ2-5|TRBV10-3
AIRDQRQETQY
>TRBJ1-4|TRBV2
ASSGMTGEKLF
>TRBJ1-1|TRBV4-1
ASSQPYTEAF
>TRBJ1-3|TRBV7-8
ASSGGVAGNTIY
>TRBJ2-1|TRBV7-3
ASSASGRGDEQF
>TRBJ1-2|TRBV6-1
ASSEALTGLGYT
>TRBJ2-1|TRBV5-4
ASRGGNEQF
>TRBJ2-3|TRBV27
ASTKQGPLTDTQY
>TRBJ1-2|TRBV5-1
ASQGQREGYT
>TRBJ2-3|TRBV4-3
ASSPERGLLGTDTQY
>TRBJ2-7|TRBV2
ASKRGLAALEQY
>TRBJ2-1|TRBV7-3
ASSASGTSSYNEQF
>TRBJ2-2|TRBV5-1
ASSLGSGRSGELF
>TRBJ1-2|TRBV4-3
ASSQDSPADYGYT
>TRBJ2-7|TRBV5-1
ASSLAGSSYEQY
>TRBJ2-3|TRBV28
ASRTPTGPLADTQY
>TRBJ1-2|TRBV5-4
ASSLADSYHYGYT
>TRBJ2-1|TRBV11-1
ASSLARYREQF
>TRBJ1-2|TRBV30
AWSVRGGYT
>TRBJ1-1|TRBV6-1
ASSVLGTRAF
>TRBJ2-5|TRBV28
ASSLISSGETQY
>TRBJ1-2|TRBV6-4
ASSAGTDYGYT